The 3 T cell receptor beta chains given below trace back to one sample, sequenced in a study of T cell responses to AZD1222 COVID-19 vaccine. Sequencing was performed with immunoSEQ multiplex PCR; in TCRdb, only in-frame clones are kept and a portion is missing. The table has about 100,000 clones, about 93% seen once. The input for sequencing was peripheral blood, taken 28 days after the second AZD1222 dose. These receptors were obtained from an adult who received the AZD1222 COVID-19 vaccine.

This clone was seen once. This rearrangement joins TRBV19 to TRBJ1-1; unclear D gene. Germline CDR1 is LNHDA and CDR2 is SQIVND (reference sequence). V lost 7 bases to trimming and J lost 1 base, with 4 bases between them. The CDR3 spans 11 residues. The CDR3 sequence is CASIQNTEAFF. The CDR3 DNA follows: TGTGCCAGTATACAGAACACTGAAGCTTTCTTT.

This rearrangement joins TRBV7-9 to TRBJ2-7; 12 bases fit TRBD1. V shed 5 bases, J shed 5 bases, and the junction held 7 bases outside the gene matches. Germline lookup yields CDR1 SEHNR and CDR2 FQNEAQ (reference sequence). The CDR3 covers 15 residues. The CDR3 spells CASSTGTGGYNEQYF. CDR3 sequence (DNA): TGTGCCAGCAGCACCGGGACAGGGGGCTACAACGAGCAGTACTTC.

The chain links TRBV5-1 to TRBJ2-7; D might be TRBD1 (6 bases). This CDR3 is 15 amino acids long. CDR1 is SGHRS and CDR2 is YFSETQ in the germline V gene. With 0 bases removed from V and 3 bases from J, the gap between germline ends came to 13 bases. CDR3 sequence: CASSLGQGLIYEQYF. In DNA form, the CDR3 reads TGCGCCAGCAGCTTGGGGCAGGGGTTGATCTACGAGCAGTACTTC.